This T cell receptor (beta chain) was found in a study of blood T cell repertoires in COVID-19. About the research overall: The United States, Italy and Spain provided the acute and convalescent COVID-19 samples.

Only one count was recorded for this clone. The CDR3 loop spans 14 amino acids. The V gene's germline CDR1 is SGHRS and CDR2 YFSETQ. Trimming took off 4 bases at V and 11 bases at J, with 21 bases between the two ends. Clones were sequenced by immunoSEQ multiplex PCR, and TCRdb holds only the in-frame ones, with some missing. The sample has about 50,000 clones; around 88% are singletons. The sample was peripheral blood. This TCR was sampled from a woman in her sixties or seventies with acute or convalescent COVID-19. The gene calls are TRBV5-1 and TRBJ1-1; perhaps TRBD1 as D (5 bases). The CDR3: CASSSNNRDLIAFF. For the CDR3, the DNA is TGCGCCAGCAGCAGCAACAACCGGGACTTAATTGCTTTCTTT.